The T cell receptor beta chain described here comes from a study of CD8+CD57+ T cells in acquired aplastic anemia. General study findings and limits: Patients showed no significant difference from controls in CD8+ Simpson's diversity.

CDR3 length equals 14 residues. Germline CDR1 SGHTA, CDR2 FQGNSA. V was cut by 9 bases and J by 0 bases, with 11 bases left in between. The study profiled TCR beta VDJ and CDR3 using genomic DNA as template. TCRdb redid the calling of the reads with MiXCR, one entry per CDR3 protein. The table includes some 170,000 distinct CDR3 sequences, 40% to 50% detected once. CD8+CD57+ cell expansion, shown by flow cytometry, had occurred in the patients selected for sequencing. When blood sampling took place, the patients had received no therapy. Comment on this clonotype: As yet, its antigen is unknown.

The TCR sequence derives from a human donor with aplastic anemia. The V and J genes are TRBV7-2 and TRBJ2-2; the D gene is possibly TRBD1 (6 bases). Sequencing input: sorted CD4+, CD8+, or CD8+CD57+ T cells (not recorded which) from PBMCs. The CDR3 is CASQQGTNTGELFF. Here the CDR3 DNA reads TGTGCCAGTCAACAGGGAACGAACACCGGGGAGCTGTTTTTT.